The 11 T cell receptor beta chains below were found in one sample sequenced in a study of T cell responses to AZD1222 COVID-19 vaccine. Data came from immunoSEQ multiplex PCR; TCRdb stores just in-frame clones and leaves some out. This sample has 110,000 or so clones; roughly 90% occur once, and the top ten carry 2% to 3%. The source was peripheral blood, collected on day 0 of AZD1222 vaccination. These receptors came from an adult in good health.

This sequence joins TRBV4-1 and TRBJ2-4; D ambiguous. Germline CDR1 reads MGHRA; CDR2 reads YSYEKL. The V gene lost 2 bases and the J gene lost 3 bases, with 11 bases spanning the gap. The CDR3 length is 15 residues. CDR3 bases: TGCGCCAGCAGCCAACCCTCTAGGGACAAAAACATTCAGTACTTC. Amino acids: CASSQPSRDKNIQYF.

The sample holds a few counts of this clone. J is TRBJ1-3 and V is TRBV6-6; weak D call: TRBD1 (5 bases). V lost 5 bases and J 4 bases, leaving 18 bases between the germline ends. The CDR3 is 16 amino acids. The germline gives CDR1 MNHNY, CDR2 SVGAGI (reference sequence). The CDR3 sequence: CASSRTGGSKGNTIYF. CDR3 nucleotides: TGTGCCAGCAGTCGAACCGGGGGATCCAAGGGAAACACCATATATTTT.

This clone was seen a handful of times. The chain combines TRBV15 with TRBJ2-7, with D perhaps assigned TRBD1 or TRBD2 (5 bases each). V shed 3 bases and J shed 2 bases, with 14 bases lying between them. Germline CDR1 LNHNV, CDR2 YYDKDF (reference sequence). The CDR3 loop spans 15 amino acids. The CDR3 here is CATSSLRGGAYEQYF. For the CDR3, the DNA is TGTGCCACCAGCAGCCTCCGGGGCGGAGCCTACGAGCAGTACTTC.

The chain uses TRBV14 and TRBJ2-7; weak D call: TRBD1 (6 bases). Germline lookup yields CDR1 SGHDN and CDR2 FVKESK. Trimming shortened V by 4 bases and J by 6 bases, and 16 bases separated the two germline ends. The CDR3 is made up of 14 amino acids. CDR3 region: CASSRDYRVFEQYF. DNA for the CDR3: TGTGCCAGCAGCCGGGATTACAGGGTCTTCGAGCAGTACTTC. The full variable domain, rest sourced from reference TRBV14 and TRBJ2-7, is EAGVTQFPSHSVIEKGQTVTLRCDPISGHDNLYWYRRVMGKEIKFLLHFVKESKQDESGMPNNRFLAERTGGTYSTLKVQPAELEDSGVYFCASSRDYRVFEQYFGPGTRLTVT.

The chain is built from TRBV11-3 and TRBJ2-3; TRBD2 aligns across 8 bases. This CDR3 spans 14 amino acids. CDR1 is SGHNT, CDR2 YENEEA, per germline. Trimming removed 3 bases from V and 4 bases from J; junction bases left unmatched: 3. As DNA, the CDR3 is TGTGCCAGCAGCTTCGGGGGGGGCTCAGATACGCAGTATTTT. It is translated as CASSFGGGSDTQYF. Looking up the rest from reference TRBV11-3 and TRBJ2-3 gives the full variable domain: EAGVVQSPRYKIIEKKQPVAFWCNPISGHNTLYWYLQNLGQGPELLIRYENEEAVDDSQLPKDRFSAERLKGVDSTLKIQPAELGDSAVYLCASSFGGGSDTQYFGPGTRLTVL.

The rearrangement uses TRBV11-2 and TRBJ2-7, with TRBD2 matching 7 bases. Germline CDR1 and CDR2: SGHAT and FQNNGV. V shed 6 bases and J 3 bases; nucleotides not matched to a gene: 11. The CDR3 totals 15 residues. The CDR3 DNA is TGTGCCAGCAGACTAACCGGGACTAAGAACTACGAGCAGTACTTC. Amino acid sequence: CASRLTGTKNYEQYF. Filled out from reference TRBV11-2 and TRBJ2-7, the complete variable domain reads EAGVAQSPRYKIIEKRQSVAFWCNPISGHATLYWYQQILGQGPKLLIQFQNNGVVDDSQLPKDRFSAERLKGVDSTLKIQPAKLEDSAVYLCASRLTGTKNYEQYFGPGTRLTVT.

This clone was observed a few times. CDR3 nucleotide sequence: TGTGCCAGCAGCGTGAGTCAGGGGGCGAATTCACCCCTCCACTTT. Translating it yields CASSVSQGANSPLHF. This sequence joins TRBV9 and TRBJ1-6; 8 bases map to TRBD1. V was clipped by 2 bases and J by 7 bases; unmatched bases: 5. The CDR3 has 15 amino acids. The V gene's germline CDR1 is SGDLS and CDR2 YYNGEE.

The chain links TRBV6-6 to TRBJ2-1, with D possibly matching TRBD2 (5 bases). V was clipped by 4 bases and J by 5 bases, with 9 bases between them. CDR1 MNHNY and CDR2 SVGAGI come from the germline V gene (reference sequence). This CDR3 has 13 amino acids. In nucleotides, the CDR3 is TGTGCCAGCAGTTTGGCTAGCAACAATGAGCAGTTCTTC. As protein: CASSLASNNEQFF.

This chain connects TRBV19 to TRBJ2-1, with TRBD2 identical over 8 bases. Germline V gene data show CDR1 as LNHDA and CDR2 as SQIVND (reference sequence). The CDR3 sequence is 14 residues long. The ends lost 5 bases at V and 3 bases at J; junction bases unmatched: 3. The CDR3 bases are TGTGCCAGTAGTGCGGGAGGTTACTACAATGAGCAGTTCTTC. Translating it yields CASSAGGYYNEQFF.

V is TRBV7-3 and J is TRBJ1-2, with D tentatively TRBD1 (5 bases). V was shortened by 2 bases and J by 8 bases, with 9 bases between the two germline ends. This CDR3 contains 12 residues. In germline, CDR1 is SGHTA, CDR2 FQGTGA. CDR3 amino acids: CASSLRGDGYTF. DNA of the CDR3: TGTGCCAGCAGCTTACGGGGGGACGGCTACACCTTC. The variable domain in full, with the rest retrieved from reference TRBV7-3 and TRBJ1-2, is GAGVSQTPSNKVTEKGKYVELRCDPISGHTALYWYRQSLGQGPEFLIYFQGTGAADDSGLPNDRFFAVRPEGSVSTLKIQRTERGDSAVYLCASSLRGDGYTFGSGTRLTVV.

V gene TRBV5-6 combines with J gene TRBJ2-5; 8 bases align to TRBD1. CDR3 length equals 13 residues. Germline CDR1 SGHDT, CDR2 YYEEEE. The V gene end was trimmed by 4 bases and the J gene end by 5 bases; junction bases not matched to a gene: 4. Here the CDR3 reads CASSRTGIETQYF. CDR3 nucleotides: TGTGCCAGCAGCAGGACAGGGATCGAGACCCAGTACTTC. The entire variable domain, with the rest obtained from reference TRBV5-6 and TRBJ2-5, is as follows: DAGVTQSPTHLIKTRGQQVTLRCSPKSGHDTVSWYQQALGQGPQFIFQYYEEEERQRGNFPDRFSGHQFPNYSSELNVNALLLGDSALYLCASSRTGIETQYFGPGTRLLVL.